The present T cell receptor beta chain was sequenced within a study of blood T cell repertoires in COVID-19. The overall study: Sample material is recorded as cDNA or gDNA derived from T cells, B-cell-depleted T cells, or PBMCs.

V lost 8 bases, J lost 4 bases, and 15 bases lay in between. CDR1 and CDR2 from the germline V gene are LNHNV and YYDKDF (reference sequence). This CDR3 comprises 14 residues. Using immunoSEQ multiplex PCR, the repertoire was profiled, and TCRdb retains in-frame clones only, with some absent. There are about 160,000 clones in the sample; around four fifths occur only once, and 4% to 4.5% lies in the top ten. The sample was PBMCs or T cells enriched from blood (not recorded which). The chain uses TRBV15 and TRBJ2-1; tentative D call: TRBD2 (5 bases). The sequence was collected from a woman aged 50 to 60 who had recovered from COVID-19. CDR3 DNA: TGTGCCACCCGCCGGGATGCAAGTTACAATGAGCAGTTCTTC. It codes for CATRRDASYNEQFF.